The present TCR beta chain was sequenced within a study of blood T cell repertoires in COVID-19. This clone has a single count. Germline loops: CDR1 SNHLY, CDR2 FYNNEI. This CDR3 comprises 14 residues. The V end lost 4 bases, the J end lost 5 bases, and 12 bases lay between the germline ends. The method was immunoSEQ multiplex PCR; TCRdb's version includes in-frame clones alone and lacks a portion of them. In the table there are roughly 300,000 clones, approximately 90% of which are singletons. The sample comprised PBMCs or T cells enriched from blood (not recorded which). The genes are TRBV2 and TRBJ2-1; D is unclear. The TCR comes from a man aged 25 to 45 who had recovered from COVID-19. The CDR3 loop reads CASSGVNTNNEQFF. CDR3 bases: TGTGCCAGCAGTGGTGTGAACACAAACAATGAGCAGTTCTTC.